This section outlines one TCR beta chain sequence together with its context. The source of the sample is a study of blood T cell repertoires in COVID-19. About the research overall: Acute-phase and convalescent COVID-19 samples originated in the United States, Italy and Spain. In each case, the material was cDNA or gDNA derived from T cells, B-cell-depleted T cells, or PBMCs.

Authors' data handling: It was from reference gene primer amplification that nucleated cell counts were estimated. Using immunoSEQ multiplex PCR, the repertoire was profiled, and TCRdb retains in-frame clones only, with some absent. V and J calls and clone size follow that table, whereas D and trimming were derived from the DNA. The table lists over 120,000 clones, around 90% of them singletons. The sample taken for sequencing was peripheral blood. The TCR originated in a man in his 70s with acute or convalescent COVID-19.

CDR3 amino acids: CASKLFGTGGAGELFF. CDR3 nucleotide sequence: TGCGCCAGCAAGCTATTCGGGACAGGGGGGGCCGGGGAGCTGTTTTTT. The chain recombines TRBV5-1 with TRBJ2-2; 11 nucleotides align to TRBD1. The CDR3 sequence is 16 residues long. After removal of 6 bases from V and 6 bases from J, the junction contained 10 bases not matched to a gene. Germline V gene sequence: CDR1 SGHRS, CDR2 YFSETQ.